This TCR beta chain was sequenced during a study of beta chain features in type 1 diabetes (dated by TCRdb to about 2018). Describing the broader study: Mean age, gender distribution, total cell number and subset yield did not differ between patients and healthy donors. Regulatory and stem cell-like memory subsets were isolated from only 8 patients and roughly eight healthy donors, whereas naive and central memory subsets came from all 30 or so donors. A total of roughly 100 million sorted cells were examined across all samples, and a strong correlation was observed between cell number per subset and RNA yield. The study compared TCRB repertoires of sorted circulating CD4+ T cell subsets between recently diagnosed type 1 diabetes patients and matched healthy donors. Broader findings and caveats from the paper: A moderate but significant shortening of TCRB CDR3 length was observed in type 1 diabetes patients in all four CD4+ subsets. Because cDNA was sequenced instead of genomic DNA, highly expressing activated cells could be over-represented, though the groups showed no difference in activation or CD3 levels. Naive, central memory and regulatory TCRB repertoires appeared more similar among patients than among healthy donors. PCR might favor shorter templates, but patient and control samples were amplified and corrected together, so any skew would affect both groups equally. Because small numbers of individuals were included in the HLA sub-analyses, any influence of HLA type on TCRB rearrangement was left unresolved. Fewer insertions and more nucleotide deletions at VDJ recombination sites were observed in patients with type 1 diabetes, implying thymic rearrangement abnormalities.

For this clone: It lacks a known antigen. The input lacks base qualities; no much larger clone sits a single base away. This same CDR3 is encoded by further DNA sequences in the sample.

All of the isolated RNA was reverse transcribed with the High Capacity cDNA Reverse Transcription Kit, so expressed TCRB transcripts were sequenced. Deep immunoSEQ sequencing was applied to naive, central memory and regulatory T cell samples, giving an average of about 3.7 million total reads per sample. Sorted cells were lysed in RLT buffer and RNA was extracted with DNase-treated RNeasy Micro or Mini kits, depending on cell number. Each cell subset was processed on its own to prevent cross-contamination, while patient and healthy donor samples were processed together. Using the immunoSEQ multiplex PCR, TCRB sequences were amplified from cDNA into 87-bp fragments spanning the CDR3 region. Sequencing of the amplicons was done on the Illumina HiSeq platform. From the authors' description of their analysis: Synthetic template baselines were used to correct PCR bias computationally, reads within Hamming distance 2 were collapsed together, and singletons that could not be merged were discarded. Reads were aligned to IMGT to assign V, D and J genes, CDR3 length, and insertions or deletions at six rearrangement sites. Within each subset, clonotype counts were normalized to sorted cell number, and only after that were true diversity and Gini coefficients computed with the tcR R package. The overlap coefficient, calculated on TCRB nucleotide sequences, was used to measure repertoire sharing. As a proxy for the pre-selection repertoire, out-of-frame TCRB sequences from naive cells were analyzed. The source is immuneACCESS, and TCRdb retained only in-frame sequences with V and J called. Part of the clones is not carried over; for the studies checked, unresolved V genes explain less than half of this, and the remainder is unexplained. Clone size and the V and J calls come from that table; the DNA yielded D and trimming. This sample lists some 500,000 clones; roughly an eighth were detected once. The top ten hold approximately 0.05% of the sample.

V ends up 1 base short and J 1 base short, with an unmatched junction base count of 5. The germline V gene (reference sequence) yields LNHNV for CDR1 and YYDKDF for CDR2. The CDR3 starts with the cysteine, ends with the phenylalanine, and has 16 residues. Only the CDR3 region is kept as DNA, spanning 48 bases read in frame from base 1. Each donor gave one peripheral blood draw, averaging approximately 110 mL, which was collected into heparinised tubes. Naive, central memory, regulatory and stem cell-like memory CD4+ T cells were sorted on a BD FACSAria II using a panel including CD45RO, CCR7, CD25, CD127, CD95 and CD27. All sorted populations exceeded 95% purity. PBMCs were isolated immediately by Lymphoprep density gradient centrifugation and stained directly without culture. So that batch effects would be minimized, each experiment stained and sorted samples in pairs, pairing one healthy donor with one patient.

The sequenced sample consisted of naive CD4+ T cells from blood. The meaning of the sample's cell subset or site label: true naive CD4+ T cells. The rearrangement combines TRBV15 with TRBJ2-7, with TRBD2 identical over 9 junction bases. The sequence came from a woman younger than 35 in good health. Here is the DNA: TGTGCCACCAGCAGAGGCCGGCGGGAGGGTTCCTACGAGCAGTACTTC. It encodes CATSRGRREGSYEQYF.